This T cell receptor (beta chain) was sequenced in a study of OX40 agonist ivuxolimab in advanced cancers. The method was immunoSEQ multiplex PCR; TCRdb's version includes in-frame clones alone and lacks a portion of them. The table has 59,000 or so clones, roughly 80% seen once. The CDR3 spans 15 residues. The V end lost 3 bases, the J end lost 5 bases, and 13 bases lay between the germline ends. Germline CDR1 and CDR2: SGHVS and FQNEAQ. The rearrangement joins TRBV7-8 to TRBJ1-4; D ambiguous. The source is an adult with an advanced solid tumor such as melanoma, head and neck, liver or kidney cancer. The specimen comprised CD4+ or CD8+ T cells sorted from blood, sampled in a trial of the OX40 agonist ivuxolimab. The CDR3 DNA reads as TGTGCCAGCAGCTTTGGGTGGCCTTTAAATGAAAAACTGTTTTTT. Its protein product is CASSFGWPLNEKLFF.